These 14 T cell receptor beta chains came from one sample sequenced in a study of blood T cell repertoires in COVID-19. The protocol was immunoSEQ multiplex PCR, while the TCRdb copy is restricted to in-frame clones and leaves out a portion. The sample yields over 100,000 clones, approximately 85% seen once. The sample taken for sequencing was peripheral blood. These receptors all stem from a man between 35 and 55 years old with acute or convalescent COVID-19.

The CDR3 here is CASSQDRKNSPLHF. The CDR3 coding sequence is TGTGCCAGCTCACAGGACAGGAAGAATTCACCCCTCCACTTT. The chain has TRBV18 and TRBJ1-6, with 7 bases that match TRBD1. CDR3 length: 14 residues. Germline assignment: CDR1 KGHSH and CDR2 LQKENI. The J segment lost 7 bases and the V segment lost 4 bases, leaving 4 bases of the junction unmatched.

The chain couples TRBV24-1 to TRBJ2-1; 7 bases line up with TRBD2. Germline CDR1 is KGHDR and CDR2 is SFDVKD. V lost 2 bases and J lost 6; bases outside the gene matches: 12. The CDR3 covers 17 residues. CDR3 nucleotide sequence: TGTGCCACCAGTGATTCAACCCGGGACTGGGAGGGCAATGAGCAGTTCTTC. Translation: CATSDSTRDWEGNEQFF.

The chain uses TRBV4-3 and TRBJ1-1; no clear D gene. The length of the CDR3 is 14 residues. The germline CDR1 and CDR2 sequences are LGHNA and YSLEER. Trimming shortened V by 4 bases and J by 1 base, and 10 bases separated the two germline ends. CDR3 sequence reads: CASSRLPRNTEAFF. CDR3 DNA sequence: TGCGCCAGCAGCCGCTTACCGAGGAACACTGAAGCTTTCTTT.

The CDR3 loop reads CASSRRQSGNTIYF. CDR3 bases: TGTGCCAGCAGCCGAAGACAGTCCGGAAACACCATATATTTT. The chain links TRBV5-8 to TRBJ1-3, with D possibly matching TRBD1 (5 bases). The length of the CDR3 is 14 residues. The V gene's germline CDR1 is SGHTS and CDR2 YDEGEE. Trimming pared 4 bases from V and 4 bases from J, leaving 12 bases between.

The chain recombines TRBV6-5 with TRBJ1-6; 7 bases match TRBD1. The CDR3 contains 16 residues. J gave up 7 bases and V 2 bases, and 8 bases lay outside the gene matches. CDR1 is MNHEY, CDR2 SVGAGI, per germline. CDR3 DNA sequence: TGTGCCAGCAGTTACGCTGCGGGACAGCTAAATTCACCCCTCCACTTT. Protein sequence: CASSYAAGQLNSPLHF.

This rearrangement joins TRBV10-2 to TRBJ2-3; 7 bases match TRBD1. Germline lookup yields CDR1 WSHSY and CDR2 SAAADI. The CDR3 contains 15 residues. V lost 10 bases, J lost 0 bases, and 10 bases stayed unmatched. The CDR3 loop reads CATRDRGLSTDTQYF. The CDR3 DNA sequence: TGCGCCACCCGGGACAGAGGTTTGAGCACAGATACGCAGTATTTT.

V usage is TRBV9 and J usage is TRBJ2-5, with 15 bases fitting TRBD2. CDR3 length equals 17 residues. The germline V gene encodes CDR1 SGDLS and CDR2 YYNGEE. Unmatched junction bases numbered 9, after V lost 4 bases and J lost 5 bases. The CDR3 nucleotides read TGTGCCAGCAGCTTCGGGACTAGCGGGAGGCTAGGGGAGACCCAGTACTTC. This translates into CASSFGTSGRLGETQYF.

The rearrangement joins TRBV5-5 to TRBJ1-4, with 9 bases lining up with TRBD1. The CDR3 runs to 14 residues. V was pared by 7 bases and J by 8 bases, with 9 bases of the junction left unmatched. Germline V CDR1 and CDR2: SGHKS, YYEKEE (reference sequence). This CDR3 reads CASGDRVLREKLFF. CDR3 in DNA: TGTGCCAGCGGGGACAGGGTTTTGAGGGAAAAACTGTTTTTT.

The V and J genes are TRBV19 and TRBJ1-1, with D perhaps matching TRBD1 (5 bases). Germline lookup yields CDR1 LNHDA and CDR2 SQIVND (reference sequence). The V end was cut by 8 bases, the J end by 3 bases, with 16 bases between. CDR3 length: 14 amino acids. The CDR3 bases are TGTGCCAGTCGAATGGACGGGGGTTACACTGAAGCTTTCTTT. Protein: CASRMDGGYTEAFF.

This clone was observed a single time. The V gene is TRBV7-2, the J gene TRBJ2-5; TRBD1 aligns across 8 bases. The CDR3 runs 14 residues. With V trimmed by 7 bases and J by 1 base, 5 bases remained unmatched. Germline V CDR1 and CDR2: SGHTA, FQGNSA. CDR3 loop: CASTQTGVQETQYF. CDR3 DNA: TGTGCCAGCACCCAGACAGGGGTCCAAGAGACCCAGTACTTC.

The CDR3 nucleotides are TGTGCCAGCACCATCGATGCGGGGGGGCTGGGTTATGGCTACACCTTC. Amino acids: CASTIDAGGLGYGYTF. The rearrangement joins TRBV28 to TRBJ1-2, with a tentative D call TRBD1 (6 bases). The CDR3 is 16 residues long. The ends were cut back, 7 bases at V and 5 bases at J, with 23 bases in the middle. Germline V gene data show CDR1 as MDHEN and CDR2 as SYDVKM.

The rearrangement links TRBV28 to TRBJ2-3, with TRBD2 identical over 9 bases. With 5 bases clipped from V and 2 bases from J, the junction kept 5 bases outside the gene matches. In germline, CDR1 is MDHEN, CDR2 SYDVKM. This CDR3 region has 15 residues. The CDR3 here is CASSGAGGLTDTQYF. As DNA, the CDR3 is TGTGCCAGCAGTGGAGCGGGAGGCCTCACAGATACGCAGTATTTT.

CDR3 region: CASSLGTLRGYEQYF. CDR3 nucleotides: TGTGCCAGCAGCTTAGGGACCCTCAGGGGCTACGAGCAGTACTTC. The genes are TRBV7-2 and TRBJ2-7, with D possibly being TRBD1 (6 bases). CDR3 size: 15 residues. V lost 1 base and J 3 bases, leaving 13 bases between the germline ends. Germline V gene lookup returns CDR1 SGHTA and CDR2 FQGNSA.

The chain links TRBV27 to TRBJ2-3; D unclear. Germline CDR1 is MNHEY and CDR2 is SMNVEV (reference sequence). This CDR3 comprises 21 residues. The V and J ends lost 4 bases and 0 bases respectively, with 29 bases between them. This CDR3 is CASSSKSDPKTATQSTDTQYF. The CDR3 coding sequence is TGTGCCAGCAGTTCAAAATCCGATCCTAAGACTGCGACCCAAAGCACAGATACGCAGTATTTT.